This T cell receptor beta chain derives from a study of blood T cell repertoires in COVID-19. The overall study: The United States, Italy and Spain provided the acute and convalescent COVID-19 samples. In each case, the material was cDNA or gDNA derived from T cells, B-cell-depleted T cells, or PBMCs.

Original analysis: Estimation of nucleated cell counts was performed using reference gene primer amplification. Sequencing used immunoSEQ multiplex PCR; TCRdb keeps in-frame clones, though not all of them. V and J calls and clone size come straight from that table; D and trimming were deduced from the DNA. This sample has 200,000 to 300,000 clones, with around 80% found just once. The material sequenced was peripheral blood. This receptor was identified in a human donor in a cohort sampled during active COVID-19.

The CDR3 here is CASSLLGQGRETQYF. DNA of the CDR3: TGTGCCAGCAGCTTATTGGGACAGGGAAGGGAGACCCAGTACTTC. This chain links TRBV7-9 with TRBJ2-5, with TRBD1 matching 9 bases. This CDR3 spans 15 amino acids. Germline V CDR1 and CDR2: SEHNR, FQNEAQ (reference sequence). V lost 2 bases to trimming and J lost 5 bases; unmatched junction nucleotides: 6.